This T cell receptor beta chain was observed in a study of response to subunit inactivated influenza vaccine. Study-wide points: A suggestion made by the authors is that each seasonal influenza vaccination recruits few new T cells.

As for this clonotype: The target antigen is unknown.

TCRdb itself ran the RT-PCR reads through MiXCR, one entry per CDR3 protein. The sample consists of roughly 550,000 distinct CDR3 sequences, 20% to 25% of them appearing once. These same records also appear under a second study, on T cells expressing NK-cell markers. From that paper: Scientists made TCR beta cDNA using 5'RACE template switching with UMIs. There were seven HCMV-seropositive donors and one seronegative donor among the eight sequenced. Dominant NKG2C+ clonotypes were found to form about 1.0-7.5% of CD8+ T cells in a handful of donors. Once again these clonotypes came out on top in the CD3+CD56-NKG2C+ fraction of a few donors.

This sample comprised CD4+ T cells sorted from PBMCs, obtained 12 days after vaccination. This TCR came from a middle-aged man who received an inactivated influenza vaccine.

The CDR3 DNA reads TGTGCCAGCAGCCTGGACAATGCTAACTATGGCTACACCTTC. Translated, it gives CASSLDNANYGYTF. The rearrangement joins TRBV5-4 to TRBJ1-2, with D perhaps matching TRBD1 (5 bases). Germline-derived CDR1 and CDR2 are SGHNT and YYREEE (reference sequence). Trimming left V 4 bases short and J 0 bases short, with 10 bases between. The CDR3 extends over 14 amino acids.